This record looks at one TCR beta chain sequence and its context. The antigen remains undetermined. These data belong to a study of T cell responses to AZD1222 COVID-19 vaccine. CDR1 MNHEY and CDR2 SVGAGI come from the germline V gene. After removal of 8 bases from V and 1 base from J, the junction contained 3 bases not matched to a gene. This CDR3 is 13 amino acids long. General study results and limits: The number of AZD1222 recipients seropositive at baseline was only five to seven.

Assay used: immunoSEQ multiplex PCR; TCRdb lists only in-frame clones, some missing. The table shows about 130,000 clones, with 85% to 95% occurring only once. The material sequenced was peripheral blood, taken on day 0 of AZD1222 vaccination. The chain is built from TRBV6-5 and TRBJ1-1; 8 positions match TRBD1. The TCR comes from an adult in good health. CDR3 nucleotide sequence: TGTGCCAGCCATGACAGGGGGAACACTGAAGCTTTCTTT. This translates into CASHDRGNTEAFF.